The source of this T cell receptor beta chain is a study of breast tumors, draining lymph nodes, adjacent tissues. The CDR3 sequence is 14 residues long. The germline V and J ends were trimmed by 6 bases and 1 base, with 15 bases remaining between them. Germline lookup yields CDR1 DFQATT and CDR2 SNEGSKA (reference sequence). This clonotype has a count of ten or more. TCRdb reanalysed the multiplex PCR reads using MiXCR and keeps one entry per CDR3 protein. The sample consists of 180,000 or so distinct CDR3 sequences, approximately 30% of them appearing once. Samples came from axillary lymph nodes draining the breast cancer.

The receptor was derived from a female donor with breast cancer. Some clones in this sample may be carry-over from other donors' samples. Material for sequencing was axillary lymph node tissue. The chain joins TRBV20-1 to TRBJ1-2, with D possibly TRBD1 on 6 matching bases. This chain's CDR3 is CSASETGFNYGYTF. CDR3 bases: TGCAGTGCCAGCGAGACAGGTTTTAACTATGGCTACACCTTC.